The rows below give T cell receptor beta chains drawn from one sample of a study of OX40 agonist ivuxolimab in advanced cancers. Some clones are missing from TCRdb's copy, which holds only in-frame ones; the method was immunoSEQ multiplex PCR. The sample comprises approximately 18,000 clones, less than 85% of which are singletons, and just over 45% rests with the top ten. This specimen was CD4+ or CD8+ T cells sorted from blood, taken in a trial of the OX40 agonist ivuxolimab. These receptor sequences come from an adult with an advanced solid tumor such as melanoma, head and neck, liver or kidney cancer. Both conserved end residues are part of each CDR3. Fields, in order: D gene, clone size, V gene, J gene, CDR3 protein, CDR3 DNA. D genes are given only for firm matches. A clone size is listed for some rows: how often the clone was seen (once, few, many), or a class if it is expanded.

NA,NA,TRBV20-1,TRBJ2-7,CSARVGPEQYF,TGCAGTGCTAGAGTAGGCCCCGAGCAGTACTTC
NA,NA,TRBV11-3,TRBJ2-7,CASSLGTAYEQYF,TGTGCCAGCAGCTTAGGGACAGCCTACGAGCAGTACTTC
NA,medium-sized,TRBV4-1,TRBJ1-2,CASSPQSGGDYGYTF,TGCGCCAGCAGCCCCCAGAGCGGGGGGGACTATGGCTACACCTTC
NA,NA,TRBV7-9,TRBJ1-1,CASSFPNSNTEAFF,TGTGCCAGCAGCTTTCCCAACTCGAACACTGAAGCTTTCTTT
NA,NA,TRBV28,TRBJ1-6,CASSPPRGPLHF,TGTGCCAGCAGTCCCCCCCGGGGACCCCTCCACTTT
NA,NA,TRBV5-8,TRBJ1-1,CASSWGTLKSDTEAFF,TGTGCCAGCAGCTGGGGGACGCTAAAAAGTGACACTGAAGCTTTCTTT
TRBD1,NA,TRBV29-1,TRBJ2-2,CSVEDQQGALGELFF,TGCAGCGTTGAAGATCAACAGGGGGCACTCGGGGAGCTGTTTTTT
NA,NA,TRBV7-9,TRBJ2-7,CASSPRAGSYEQYF,TGTGCCAGCAGCCCCCGGGCAGGCTCCTACGAGCAGTACTTC
NA,NA,TRBV28,TRBJ1-2,CASSFRGNKLNYGYTF,TGTGCCAGCAGTTTTAGGGGAAATAAATTAAACTATGGCTACACCTTC
NA,medium-sized,TRBV9,TRBJ1-6,CASSDSGMYNSPLHF,TGTGCCAGCAGCGACAGCGGGATGTATAATTCACCCCTCCACTTT
TRBD1,NA,TRBV28,TRBJ2-1,CASSNRGSGYNEQFF,TGTGCCAGCAGCAACAGGGGGAGCGGTTACAATGAGCAGTTCTTC
NA,NA,TRBV4-3,TRBJ2-1,CASSQDRGYNEQFF,TGCGCCAGCAGCCAAGACAGGGGATACAATGAGCAGTTCTTC
TRBD1,NA,TRBV5-4,TRBJ2-3,CASSLRQGYTDTQYF,TGTGCCAGCAGCTTGAGACAGGGCTACACAGATACGCAGTATTTT
NA,once,TRBV9,TRBJ2-3,CASSLGGGSTDTQYF,TGTGCCAGCAGCTTGGGAGGGGGTAGCACAGATACGCAGTATTTT
NA,NA,TRBV28,TRBJ1-5,CASSEGRRNQPQHF,TGTGCCAGCAGTGAGGGACGTCGGAATCAGCCCCAGCATTTT
TRBD2,NA,TRBV10-3,TRBJ2-3,CAISESSGGARIRSDTQYF,TGTGCCATCAGTGAGTCGAGCGGGGGGGCCAGGATACGCTCAGATACGCAGTATTTT
TRBD2,few,TRBV19,TRBJ2-3,CASSWTSASTDTQYF,TGTGCCAGTAGCTGGACTAGCGCTAGCACAGATACGCAGTATTTT
NA,NA,TRBV5-1,TRBJ1-4,CASSPPGFNEKLFF,TGCGCCAGCAGCCCCCCTGGATTCAATGAAAAACTGTTTTTT
NA,NA,TRBV28,TRBJ1-1,CASSWNLNTEAFF,TGTGCCAGCAGTTGGAATTTGAACACTGAAGCTTTCTTT
NA,NA,TRBV4-1,TRBJ2-7,CASSQYGGYEQYF,TGCGCCAGCAGCCAATATGGAGGCTACGAGCAGTACTTC
TRBD2,NA,TRBV7-9,TRBJ2-3,CASSSQRGLIDTQYF,TGTGCCAGCAGCTCCCAGCGGGGGCTTATAGATACGCAGTATTTT
TRBD2,NA,TRBV7-2,TRBJ2-7,CASRTTGGGVHEQYF,TGTGCCAGCAGAACCACGGGCGGGGGGGTCCACGAGCAGTACTTC
NA,medium-sized,TRBV6-5,TRBJ1-1,CASTHRGGTNTEAFF,TGTGCCAGCACCCATCGGGGAGGGACCAACACTGAAGCTTTCTTT
TRBD1,NA,TRBV19,TRBJ1-1,CASTYGTGGTEAFF,TGTGCCAGTACCTACGGGACAGGGGGAACTGAAGCTTTCTTT
TRBD2,NA,TRBV6-5,TRBJ2-7,CASRPLLAGVYEQYF,TGTGCCAGCAGGCCCCTGCTAGCGGGGGTCTACGAGCAGTACTTC
TRBD1,NA,TRBV6-1,TRBJ2-7,CASRSGTGKHEQYF,TGTGCCAGCAGATCCGGGACAGGGAAGCACGAGCAGTACTTC
NA,once,TRBV27,TRBJ2-7,CASSFDSTYEQYF,TGTGCCAGCAGTTTCGACAGCACCTACGAGCAGTACTTC
NA,NA,TRBV4-3,TRBJ2-7,CASSQTNGRTYEQYF,TGCGCCAGCAGCCAGACAAACGGACGGACATACGAGCAGTACTTC
NA,NA,TRBV27,TRBJ2-3,CASTPRVGGLADTQYF,TGTGCCAGCACCCCCCGAGTCGGGGGTTTGGCAGATACGCAGTATTTT
TRBD2,NA,TRBV5-6,TRBJ2-2,CASSFAGLAGGAGELFF,TGTGCCAGCAGCTTCGCCGGACTAGCGGGAGGAGCCGGGGAGCTGTTTTTT
NA,NA,TRBV14,TRBJ1-6,CASSQASGWALHF,TGTGCCAGCAGCCAAGCGTCTGGATGGGCCCTCCACTTT
TRBD1,NA,TRBV6-6,TRBJ1-4,CASSPWDSLNEKLFF,TGTGCCAGCAGTCCCTGGGACAGCTTAAATGAAAAACTGTTTTTT
TRBD2,medium-sized,TRBV29-1,TRBJ2-7,CSAQFSGSYGQYF,TGCAGCGCCCAATTTAGCGGGAGTTATGGGCAGTACTTC
NA,NA,TRBV27,TRBJ1-6,CASSTRTANSPLHF,TGTGCCAGCAGTACTCGGACAGCCAATTCACCCCTCCACTTT
TRBD1,NA,TRBV9,TRBJ1-2,CASSVATPGGNYGYTF,TGTGCCAGCAGCGTAGCTACTCCAGGGGGGAACTATGGCTACACCTTC
TRBD1,NA,TRBV27,TRBJ2-7,CASSLSGQTYEQYF,TGTGCCAGCAGTCTGTCGGGACAGACCTACGAGCAGTACTTC
TRBD1,NA,TRBV15,TRBJ1-4,CATSSSTGLHQKLFF,TGTGCCACCAGCAGTTCGACAGGGCTTCATCAAAAACTGTTTTTT
NA,few,TRBV9,TRBJ2-5,CASSVEGSVQETQYF,TGTGCCAGCAGCGTAGAGGGCAGCGTCCAAGAGACCCAGTACTTC
NA,few,TRBV4-2,TRBJ2-3,CASSQEKGGGADTQYF,TGTGCCAGCAGCCAAGAAAAGGGCGGGGGCGCAGATACGCAGTATTTT
NA,NA,TRBV7-6,TRBJ1-4,CASSLPRGESNEKLFF,TGTGCCAGCAGCTTACCCCGTGGGGAGTCTAATGAAAAACTGTTTTTT
NA,NA,TRBV4-3,TRBJ2-3,CASSQDIGRTDTQYF,TGCGCCAGCAGCCAAGATATAGGCCGCACAGATACGCAGTATTTT
NA,NA,TRBV19,TRBJ1-1,CASSISFGGTEAFF,TGTGCCAGTAGTATCTCATTCGGGGGCACTGAAGCTTTCTTT
NA,NA,TRBV4-1,TRBJ1-5,CASSQDHRGSQPQHF,TGCGCCAGCAGCCAAGATCATAGGGGAAGTCAGCCCCAGCATTTT
NA,few,TRBV4-2,TRBJ2-3,CASSQENQDTDTQYF,TGTGCCAGCAGCCAAGAGAATCAGGACACAGATACGCAGTATTTT
TRBD2,NA,TRBV7-9,TRBJ2-3,CASSLAGGSTDTQYF,TGTGCCAGCAGCTTGGCGGGGGGAAGCACAGATACGCAGTATTTT
NA,many,TRBV4-3,TRBJ1-1,CASSQDSGGNTEAFF,TGCGCCAGCAGCCAAGACTCGGGAGGGAACACTGAAGCTTTCTTT
NA,medium-sized,TRBV7-9,TRBJ2-1,CASSLGEGHLGNEQFF,TGTGCCAGCAGCTTAGGAGAGGGACATTTGGGAAATGAGCAGTTCTTC
NA,NA,TRBV7-4,TRBJ2-6,CASALLTGANVLTF,TGTGCCAGCGCGTTGTTGACCGGGGCCAACGTCCTGACTTTC
TRBD1,NA,TRBV28,TRBJ1-2,CASSLGTGGLEGYTF,TGTGCCAGCAGCCTGGGGACAGGGGGGTTAGAGGGCTACACCTTC
NA,NA,TRBV11-2,TRBJ2-7,CASSLRGNHYEQYF,TGTGCCAGCAGCTTAAGGGGGAACCACTACGAGCAGTACTTC
NA,NA,TRBV6-4,TRBJ2-7,CASSPASTGREQYF,TGTGCCAGCAGTCCCGCATCGACAGGGAGGGAGCAGTACTTC
NA,NA,TRBV27,TRBJ2-7,CASSLRGYEQYF,TGTGCCAGCAGTTTACGGGGATACGAGCAGTACTTC